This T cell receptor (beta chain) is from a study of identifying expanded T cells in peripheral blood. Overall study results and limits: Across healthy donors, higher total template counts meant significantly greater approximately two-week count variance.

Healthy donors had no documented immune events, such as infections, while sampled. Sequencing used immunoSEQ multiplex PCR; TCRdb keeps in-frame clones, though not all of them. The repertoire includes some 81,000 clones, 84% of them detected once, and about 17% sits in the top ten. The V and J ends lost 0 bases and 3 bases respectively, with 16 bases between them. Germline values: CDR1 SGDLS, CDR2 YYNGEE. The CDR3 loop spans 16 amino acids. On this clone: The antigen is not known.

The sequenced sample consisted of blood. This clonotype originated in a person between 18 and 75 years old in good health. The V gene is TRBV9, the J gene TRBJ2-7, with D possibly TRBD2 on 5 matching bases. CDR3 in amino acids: CASSVASSSRHYEQYF. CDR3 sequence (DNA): TGTGCCAGCAGCGTAGCATCTTCTAGCCGTCACTACGAGCAGTACTTC.